This TCR beta chain was identified in a study of cytomegalovirus exposure and HLA in healthy donors. V lost 2 bases to trimming and J lost 7 bases, with 20 bases between them. CDR3 size: 17 residues. Germline V CDR1 and CDR2: MNHEY, SMNVEV (reference sequence). PCR employed 60 Vbeta and 13 Jbeta primers. Using immunoSEQ multiplex PCR, the repertoire was profiled, and TCRdb retains in-frame clones only, with some absent. There are about 150,000 clones in the sample, with around 1.5% held by the top ten. The sequence was collected from a woman in her forties or fifties in good health and CMV-seronegative. Input material: PBMCs. This chain joins TRBV27 and TRBJ1-4; tentative D call: TRBD1 (6 bases). As DNA, the CDR3 is TGTGCCAGCAGTTTACAGACCCTACAGGGTAGAGGTGAAAAACTGTTTTTT. It yields the protein CASSLQTLQGRGEKLFF.